Sequencing of this T cell receptor (beta chain) was carried out in a study of T cells after yellow fever vaccination. About the study: For low cell numbers, libraries were made with SMART-Seq v4 Ultra Low Input.

V was clipped by 4 bases and J by 5 bases, with 18 bases between them. CDR1 is LGHDT and CDR2 is YNNKEL in the germline V gene (reference sequence). The CDR3 covers 15 residues. Study-wide results and limits: Post-booster repertoires contained most primary-vaccination clones again (roughly 95% CD4, 88% CD8). Clonotypes found in both CD4 and CD8 compartments made up a small share.

A word on this clonotype: The antigen is not known.

Each CDR3 protein gets one entry after TCRdb re-called the 5' RACE reads with MiXCR. Here the sample spans 85,000 to 100,000 distinct CDR3 sequences, around 5.8% being singletons. Sequences were derived from CD8+ T cells sorted from PBMCs, sampled 10 days after the yellow fever booster vaccination. The chain employs TRBV3-1 and TRBJ2-7; D possibly corresponds to TRBD1 (6 bases). This receptor was obtained from a man younger than 35 who received the YFV17D yellow fever vaccine. Written as DNA, the CDR3 is TGTGCCAGCAGCCCCTATCCCGTGGGGGCTCACGAGCAGTACTTC. Translation: CASSPYPVGAHEQYF.